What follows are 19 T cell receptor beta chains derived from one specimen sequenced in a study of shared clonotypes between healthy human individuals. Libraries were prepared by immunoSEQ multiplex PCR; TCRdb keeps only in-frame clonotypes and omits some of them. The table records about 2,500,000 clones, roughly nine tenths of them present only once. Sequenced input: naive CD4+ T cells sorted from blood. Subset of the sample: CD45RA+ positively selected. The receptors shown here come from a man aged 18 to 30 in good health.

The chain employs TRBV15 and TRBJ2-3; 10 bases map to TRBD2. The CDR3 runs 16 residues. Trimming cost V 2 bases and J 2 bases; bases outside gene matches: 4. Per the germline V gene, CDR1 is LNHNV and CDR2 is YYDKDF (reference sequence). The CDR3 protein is CATSRRSGGVTDTQYF. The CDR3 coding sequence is TGTGCCACCAGCAGACGGAGCGGGGGGGTCACAGATACGCAGTATTTT. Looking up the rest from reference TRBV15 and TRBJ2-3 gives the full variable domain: DAMVIQNPRYQVTQFGKPVTLSCSQTLNHNVMYWYQQKSSQAPKLLFHYYDKDFNNEADTPDNFQSRRPNTSFCFLDIRSPGLGDTAMYLCATSRRSGGVTDTQYFGPGTRLTVL.

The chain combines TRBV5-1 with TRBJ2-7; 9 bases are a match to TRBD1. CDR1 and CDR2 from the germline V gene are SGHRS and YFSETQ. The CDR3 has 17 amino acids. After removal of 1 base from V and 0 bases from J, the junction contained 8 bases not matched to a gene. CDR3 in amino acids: CASSLRPTGGASYEQYF. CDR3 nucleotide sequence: TGCGCCAGCAGCTTGAGGCCAACAGGGGGCGCCTCCTACGAGCAGTACTTC.

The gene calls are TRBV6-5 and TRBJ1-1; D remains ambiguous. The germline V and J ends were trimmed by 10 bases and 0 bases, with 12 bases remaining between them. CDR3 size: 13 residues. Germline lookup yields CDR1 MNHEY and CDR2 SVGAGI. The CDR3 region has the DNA TGTGCCATAAGAAACCATGTGAACACTGAAGCTTTCTTT. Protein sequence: CAIRNHVNTEAFF.

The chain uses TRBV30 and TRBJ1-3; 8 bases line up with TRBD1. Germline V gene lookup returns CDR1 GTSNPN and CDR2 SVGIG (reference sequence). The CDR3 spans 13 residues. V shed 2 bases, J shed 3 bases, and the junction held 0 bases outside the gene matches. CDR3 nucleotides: TGTGCCTGGAGTACAGGGGGTGGAAACACCATATATTTT. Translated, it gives CAWSTGGGNTIYF. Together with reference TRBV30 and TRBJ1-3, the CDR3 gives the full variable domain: SQTIHQWPATLVQPVGSPLSLECTVEGTSNPNLYWYRQAAGRGLQLLFYSVGIGQISSEVPQNLSASRPQDRQFILSSKKLLLSDSGFYLCAWSTGGGNTIYFGEGSWLTVV.

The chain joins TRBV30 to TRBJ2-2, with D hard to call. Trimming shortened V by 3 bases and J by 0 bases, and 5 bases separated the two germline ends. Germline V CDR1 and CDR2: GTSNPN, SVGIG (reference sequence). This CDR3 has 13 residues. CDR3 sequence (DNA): TGTGCCTGGAGCGAGTCGAACACCGGGGAGCTGTTTTTT. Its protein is CAWSESNTGELFF.

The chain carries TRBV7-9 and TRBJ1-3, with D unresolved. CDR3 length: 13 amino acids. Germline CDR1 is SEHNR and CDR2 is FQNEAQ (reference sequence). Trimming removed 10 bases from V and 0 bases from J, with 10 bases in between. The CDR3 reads CATSTASGNTIYF. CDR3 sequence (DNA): TGTGCCACAAGCACGGCCTCTGGAAACACCATATATTTT. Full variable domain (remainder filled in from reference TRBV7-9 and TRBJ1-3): DTGVSQNPRHKITKRGQNVTFRCDPISEHNRLYWYRQTLGQGPEFLTYFQNEAQLEKSRLLSDRFSAERPKGSFSTLEIQRTEQGDSAMYLCATSTASGNTIYFGEGSWLTVV.

CDR3 DNA sequence: TGTGCCAGCAGCCAAAATTTTCTAGCGGGGGTCCCGGAGGAGTTCTTC. It yields the protein CASSQNFLAGVPEEFF. V gene TRBV14 combines with J gene TRBJ2-1; 10 nucleotides match TRBD2. The CDR3 extends over 16 amino acids. The germline V gene encodes CDR1 SGHDN and CDR2 FVKESK. The V and J ends lost 2 bases and 14 bases, in that order; junction bases with no gene match: 15.

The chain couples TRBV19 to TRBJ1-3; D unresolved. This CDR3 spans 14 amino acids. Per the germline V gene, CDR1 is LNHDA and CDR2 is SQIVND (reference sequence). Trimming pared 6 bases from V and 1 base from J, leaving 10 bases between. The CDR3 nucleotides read TGTGCCAGTAGCCCCCCCAGTTCTGGAAACACCATATATTTT. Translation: CASSPPSSGNTIYF.

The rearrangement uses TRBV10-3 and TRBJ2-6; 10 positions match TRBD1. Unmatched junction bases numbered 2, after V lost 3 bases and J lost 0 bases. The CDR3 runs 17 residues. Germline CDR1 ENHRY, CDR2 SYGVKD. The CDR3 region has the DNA TGTGCCATCAGTGACGGGGACAGGGGCTCTGGGGCCAACGTCCTGACTTTC. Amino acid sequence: CAISDGDRGSGANVLTF.

In DNA, the CDR3 is TGTGCTAGTGGTTTGATCGGCGTGAACACTGAAGCTTTCTTT. Protein sequence: CASGLIGVNTEAFF. This chain links TRBV12-5 with TRBJ1-1; no reliable D call. Trimming shortened V by 2 bases and J by 0 bases, and 7 bases separated the two germline ends. The length of the CDR3 is 14 residues. Germline assignment: CDR1 LGHNT and CDR2 FRNRAP.

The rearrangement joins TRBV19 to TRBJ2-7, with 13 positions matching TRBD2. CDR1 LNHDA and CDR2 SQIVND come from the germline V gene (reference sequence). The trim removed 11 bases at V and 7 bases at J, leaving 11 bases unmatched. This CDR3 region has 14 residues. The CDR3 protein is CASAGGGLAGEQYF. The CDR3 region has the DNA TGTGCCTCGGCGGGCGGGGGACTAGCGGGAGAGCAGTACTTC.

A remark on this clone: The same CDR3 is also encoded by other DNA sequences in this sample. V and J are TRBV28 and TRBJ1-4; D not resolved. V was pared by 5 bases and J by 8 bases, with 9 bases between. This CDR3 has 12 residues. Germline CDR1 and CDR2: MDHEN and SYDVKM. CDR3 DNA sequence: TGTGCCAGCAGTCTGGTTGGGGAAAAACTGTTTTTT. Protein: CASSLVGEKLFF.

The CDR3 sequence: CASSLRTSGDTQYF. CDR3 sequence (DNA): TGCGCCAGCAGCCTGCGGACTAGCGGAGATACGCAGTATTTT. The rearrangement uses TRBV5-1 and TRBJ2-3, with 10 nucleotides matching TRBD2. Trimming took 4 bases from V and 5 from J; bases not matched to a gene: 4. The germline V gene encodes CDR1 SGHRS and CDR2 YFSETQ. The CDR3 runs to 14 residues.

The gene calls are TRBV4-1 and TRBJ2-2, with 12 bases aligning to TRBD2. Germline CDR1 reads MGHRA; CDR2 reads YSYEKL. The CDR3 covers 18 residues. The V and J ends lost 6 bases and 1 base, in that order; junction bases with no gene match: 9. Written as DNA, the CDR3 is TGCGCCAGCAGTCACACCCTGACTAGCGGGGGGAACACCGGGGAGCTGTTTTTT. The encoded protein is CASSHTLTSGGNTGELFF.

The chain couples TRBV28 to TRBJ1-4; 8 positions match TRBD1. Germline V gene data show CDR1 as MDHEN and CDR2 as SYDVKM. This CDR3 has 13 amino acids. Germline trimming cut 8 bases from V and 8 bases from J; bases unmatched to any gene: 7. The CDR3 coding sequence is TGTGCCAGCGGCAGGGGGCTAAACGAAAAACTGTTTTTT. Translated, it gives CASGRGLNEKLFF. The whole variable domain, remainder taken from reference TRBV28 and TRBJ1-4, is DVKVTQSSRYLVKRTGEKVFLECVQDMDHENMFWYRQDPGLGLRLIYFSYDVKMKEKGDIPEGYSVSREKKERFSLILESASTNQTSMYLCASGRGLNEKLFFGSGTQLSVL.

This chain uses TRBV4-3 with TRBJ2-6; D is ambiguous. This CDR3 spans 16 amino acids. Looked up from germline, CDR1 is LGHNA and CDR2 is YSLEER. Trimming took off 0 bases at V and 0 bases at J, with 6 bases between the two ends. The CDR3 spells CASSQERNSGANVLTF. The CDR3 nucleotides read TGCGCCAGCAGCCAAGAAAGGAACTCTGGGGCCAACGTCCTGACTTTC.

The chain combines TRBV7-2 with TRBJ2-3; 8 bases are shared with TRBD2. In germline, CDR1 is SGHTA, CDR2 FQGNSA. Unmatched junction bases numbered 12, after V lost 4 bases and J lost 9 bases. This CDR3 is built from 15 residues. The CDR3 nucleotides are TGTGCCAGCAGCTCTAGCCGGGAGGGGTGGTCGACGCAGTATTTT. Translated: CASSSSREGWSTQYF.

CDR3 region: CACNGVSYNSPLHF. The DNA of the CDR3 is TGTGCCTGTAATGGGGTCTCCTATAATTCACCCCTCCACTTT. V usage is TRBV30 and J usage is TRBJ1-6; D is unclear. The CDR3 runs 14 residues. V lost 6 bases and J 0 bases, leaving 9 bases between the germline ends. Looked up from germline, CDR1 is GTSNPN and CDR2 is SVGIG (reference sequence).

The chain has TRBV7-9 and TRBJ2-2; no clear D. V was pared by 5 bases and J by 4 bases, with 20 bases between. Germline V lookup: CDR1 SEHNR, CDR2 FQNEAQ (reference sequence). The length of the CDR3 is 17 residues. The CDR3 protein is CASSQAYRLEATGELFF. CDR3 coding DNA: TGTGCCAGCAGCCAAGCGTATCGGCTAGAGGCCACCGGGGAGCTGTTTTTT.